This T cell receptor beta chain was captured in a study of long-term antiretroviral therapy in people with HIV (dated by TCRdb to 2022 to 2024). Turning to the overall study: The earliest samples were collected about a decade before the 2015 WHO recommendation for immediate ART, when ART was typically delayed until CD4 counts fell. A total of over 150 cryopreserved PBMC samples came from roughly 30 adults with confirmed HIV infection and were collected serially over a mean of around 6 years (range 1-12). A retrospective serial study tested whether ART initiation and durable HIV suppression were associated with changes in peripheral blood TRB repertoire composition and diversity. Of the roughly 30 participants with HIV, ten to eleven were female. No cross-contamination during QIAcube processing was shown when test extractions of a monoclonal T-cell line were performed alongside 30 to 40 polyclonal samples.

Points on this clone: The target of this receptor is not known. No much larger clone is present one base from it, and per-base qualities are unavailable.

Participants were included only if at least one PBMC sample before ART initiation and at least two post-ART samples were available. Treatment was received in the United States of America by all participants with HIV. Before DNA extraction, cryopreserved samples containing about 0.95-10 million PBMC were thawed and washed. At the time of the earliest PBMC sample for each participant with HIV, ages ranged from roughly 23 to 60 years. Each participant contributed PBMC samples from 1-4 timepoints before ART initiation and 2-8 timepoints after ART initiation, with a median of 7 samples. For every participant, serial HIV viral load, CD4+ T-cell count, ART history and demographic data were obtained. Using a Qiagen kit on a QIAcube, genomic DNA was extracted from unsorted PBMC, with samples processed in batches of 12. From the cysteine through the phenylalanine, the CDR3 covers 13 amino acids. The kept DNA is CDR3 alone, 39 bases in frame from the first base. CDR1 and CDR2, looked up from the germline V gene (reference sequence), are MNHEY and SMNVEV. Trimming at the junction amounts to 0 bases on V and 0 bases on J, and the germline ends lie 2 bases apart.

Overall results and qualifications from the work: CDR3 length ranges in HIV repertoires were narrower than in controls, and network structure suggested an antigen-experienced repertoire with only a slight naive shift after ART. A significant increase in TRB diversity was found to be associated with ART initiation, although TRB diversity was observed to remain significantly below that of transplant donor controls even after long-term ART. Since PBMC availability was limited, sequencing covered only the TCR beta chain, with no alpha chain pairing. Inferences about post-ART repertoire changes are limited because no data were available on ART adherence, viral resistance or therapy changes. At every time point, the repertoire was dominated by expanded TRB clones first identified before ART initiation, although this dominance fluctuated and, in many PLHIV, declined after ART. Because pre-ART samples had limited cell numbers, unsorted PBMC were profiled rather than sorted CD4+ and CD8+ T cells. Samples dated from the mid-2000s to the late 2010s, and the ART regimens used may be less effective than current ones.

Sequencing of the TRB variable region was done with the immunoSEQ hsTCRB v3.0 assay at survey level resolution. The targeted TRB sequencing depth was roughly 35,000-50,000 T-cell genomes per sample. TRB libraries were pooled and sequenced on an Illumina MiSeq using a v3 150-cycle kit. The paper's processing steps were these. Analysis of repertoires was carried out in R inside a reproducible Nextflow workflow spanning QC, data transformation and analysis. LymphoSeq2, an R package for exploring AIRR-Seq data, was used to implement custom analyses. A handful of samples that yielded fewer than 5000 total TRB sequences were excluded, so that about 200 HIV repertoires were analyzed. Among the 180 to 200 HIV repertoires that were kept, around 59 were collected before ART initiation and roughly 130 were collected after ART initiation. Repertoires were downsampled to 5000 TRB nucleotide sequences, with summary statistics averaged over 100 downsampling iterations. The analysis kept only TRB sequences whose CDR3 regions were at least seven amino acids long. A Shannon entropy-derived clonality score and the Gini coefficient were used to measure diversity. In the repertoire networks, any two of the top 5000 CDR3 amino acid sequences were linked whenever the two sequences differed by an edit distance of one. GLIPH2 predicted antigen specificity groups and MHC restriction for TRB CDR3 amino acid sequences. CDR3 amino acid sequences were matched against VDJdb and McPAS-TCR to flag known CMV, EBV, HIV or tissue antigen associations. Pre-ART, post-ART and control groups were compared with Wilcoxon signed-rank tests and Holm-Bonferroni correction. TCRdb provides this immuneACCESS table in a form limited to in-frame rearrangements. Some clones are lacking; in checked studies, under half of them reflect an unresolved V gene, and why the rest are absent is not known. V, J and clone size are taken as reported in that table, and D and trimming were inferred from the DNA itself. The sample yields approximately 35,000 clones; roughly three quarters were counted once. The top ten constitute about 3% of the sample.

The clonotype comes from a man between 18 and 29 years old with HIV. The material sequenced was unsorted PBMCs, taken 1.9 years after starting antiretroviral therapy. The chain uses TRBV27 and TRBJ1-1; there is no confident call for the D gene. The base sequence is TGTGCCAGCAGTTTATCGTTGAACACTGAAGCTTTCTTT. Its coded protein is CASSLSLNTEAFF.